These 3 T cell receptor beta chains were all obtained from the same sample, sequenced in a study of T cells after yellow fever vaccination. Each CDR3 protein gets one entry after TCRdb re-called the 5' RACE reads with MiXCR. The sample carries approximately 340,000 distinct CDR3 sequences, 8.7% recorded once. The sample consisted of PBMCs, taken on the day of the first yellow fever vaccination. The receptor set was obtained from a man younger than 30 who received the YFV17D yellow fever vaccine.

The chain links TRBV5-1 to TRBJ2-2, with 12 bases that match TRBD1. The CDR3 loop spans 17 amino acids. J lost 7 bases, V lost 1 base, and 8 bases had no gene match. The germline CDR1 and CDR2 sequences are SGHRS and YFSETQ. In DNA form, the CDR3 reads TGCGCCAGCAGCTTGTCCCTCGGGACAGGGGGCTTCGGGGAGCTGTTTTTT. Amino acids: CASSLSLGTGGFGELFF. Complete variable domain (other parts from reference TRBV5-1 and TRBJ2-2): KAGVTQTPRYLIKTRGQQVTLSCSPISGHRSVSWYQQTPGQGLQFLFEYFSETQRNKGNFPGRFSGRQFSNSRSEMNVSTLELGDSALYLCASSLSLGTGGFGELFFGEGSRLTVL.

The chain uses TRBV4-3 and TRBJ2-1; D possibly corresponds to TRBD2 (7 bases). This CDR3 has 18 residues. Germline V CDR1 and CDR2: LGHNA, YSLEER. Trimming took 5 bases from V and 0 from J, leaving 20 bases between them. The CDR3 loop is CASSFGGAGASSYNEQFF. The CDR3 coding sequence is TGCGCCAGCAGCTTCGGAGGCGCGGGGGCAAGCTCCTACAATGAGCAGTTCTTC.

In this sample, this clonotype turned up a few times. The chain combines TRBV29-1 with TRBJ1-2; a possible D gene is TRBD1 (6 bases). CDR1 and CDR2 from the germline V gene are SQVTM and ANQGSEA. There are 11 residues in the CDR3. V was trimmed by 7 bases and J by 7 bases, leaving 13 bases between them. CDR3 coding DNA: TGCAGCGCCACAGGGTATTTTGGCTACACCTTC. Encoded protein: CSATGYFGYTF.